Below are 25 T cell receptor beta chains sequenced from a single sample in a study of blood T cell repertoires in COVID-19. The data were produced by immunoSEQ multiplex PCR, yet TCRdb's version contains in-frame clones alone and is incomplete. This sample yields 250,000 to 350,000 clones, of which approximately 89% are seen a single time; approximately 7.8% belongs to the top ten. Sequenced input: peripheral blood. The source is a woman aged 50 to 60 who had recovered from COVID-19.

This chain uses TRBV28 with TRBJ2-2; the match to TRBD1 covers 8 bases. There are 14 residues in the CDR3. Germline lookup yields CDR1 MDHEN and CDR2 SYDVKM. J was trimmed by 5 bases and V by 10 bases; bases with no gene match: 9. The DNA for the CDR3 is TGTGCCACCCTAATCAGGACAGGGACCGGGGAGCTGTTTTTT. The encoded protein is CATLIRTGTGELFF.

The J gene is TRBJ1-2, the V gene TRBV9; weak D call: TRBD1 (6 bases). The germline CDR1 and CDR2 sequences are SGDLS and YYNGEE. Trimming shortened V by 3 bases and J by 2 bases, and 17 bases separated the two germline ends. CDR3 length: 16 residues. The DNA for the CDR3 is TGTGCCAGCAGCGCCGACCCGCAGGGGCTAAACTATGGCTACACCTTC. Protein: CASSADPQGLNYGYTF.

This clone occurred once. The chain is built from TRBV7-3 and TRBJ2-1; TRBD1 might be the D (6 bases). Germline values: CDR1 SGHTA, CDR2 FQGTGA. The V and J ends lost 5 bases and 7 bases respectively, with 12 bases between them. The CDR3 extends over 13 amino acids. In nucleotides, the CDR3 is TGTGCCAGCAGCCAGGGGCGCGAAAATGAGCAGTTCTTC. Amino acids: CASSQGRENEQFF.

The V and J genes are TRBV6-5 and TRBJ2-1; 8 bases match TRBD2. V was pared by 6 bases and J by 2 bases, with 3 bases of the junction left unmatched. The CDR3 is 14 residues long. Germline loops: CDR1 MNHEY, CDR2 SVGAGI. This CDR3 is CASSRTSPYNEQFF. In DNA form, the CDR3 reads TGTGCCAGCAGCCGGACTAGCCCCTACAATGAGCAGTTCTTC.

CDR3 sequence (DNA): TGTGCCAGCAGAGGGTCAGGGTTCGGGGAAAAACTGTTTTTT. Amino acids: CASRGSGFGEKLFF. The chain has TRBV27 and TRBJ1-4, with D tentatively TRBD1 (5 bases). CDR3 length: 14 residues. Germline CDR1 MNHEY, CDR2 SMNVEV (reference sequence). Trimming left V 6 bases short and J 8 bases short, with 16 bases between.

The V gene is TRBV21-1, the J gene TRBJ1-4. TRBV21-1 is recorded as a pseudogene. The CDR3 is 15 residues long. This chain's CDR3 is CASSTLRRLNEKLFF. In nucleotides, the CDR3 is TGTGCCAGCAGCACTCTACGAAGACTAAATGAAAAACTGTTTTTT.

The J gene is TRBJ2-7, the V gene TRBV4-3; weak D call: TRBD2 (5 bases). V dropped 0 bases and J dropped 1 base, with 13 bases sitting between them. The germline V gene encodes CDR1 LGHNA and CDR2 YSLEER. CDR3 length equals 16 residues. In nucleotides, the CDR3 is TGCGCCAGCAGCCAAGATGGAGAGGGTCAGTCCTACGAGCAGTACTTC. Amino acids: CASSQDGEGQSYEQYF.

This chain connects TRBV11-3 to TRBJ1-1, with a weak D call TRBD1 (5 bases). Per the germline V gene, CDR1 is SGHNT and CDR2 is YENEEA. Trimming left V 3 bases short and J 1 base short, with 12 bases between. This CDR3 is 15 amino acids long. The CDR3 loop is CASSLTGLSNTEAFF. DNA for the CDR3: TGTGCCAGCAGCTTGACGGGACTATCGAACACTGAAGCTTTCTTT.

The chain carries TRBV5-4 and TRBJ2-1, with D maybe TRBD1 (5 bases). Germline V gene sequence: CDR1 SGHNT, CDR2 YYREEE (reference sequence). The CDR3 has 15 amino acids. Between the trimmed V and J ends, which lost 2 bases and 2 bases, there was a span of 11 bases. Written as DNA, the CDR3 is TGTGCCAGCAGCTTTCAGGGTGGTCCCTACAATGAGCAGTTCTTC. The encoded protein is CASSFQGGPYNEQFF.

The V call is TRBV5-1, the J call TRBJ2-7, with TRBD1 identical over 11 bases. With V trimmed by 4 bases and J by 2 bases, 2 bases remained unmatched. CDR1 and CDR2 (germline): SGHRS, YFSETQ. The CDR3 totals 14 residues. The CDR3 loop is CASSRGQGAYEQYF. CDR3 bases: TGCGCCAGCAGCAGGGGACAGGGGGCCTACGAGCAGTACTTC.

J is TRBJ1-4 and V is TRBV13, with 8 bases fitting TRBD1. The germline V gene has CDR1 PRHDT and CDR2 FYEKMQ (reference sequence). The V segment lost 3 bases and the J segment 7 bases; nucleotides outside the gene matches: 4. The CDR3 length is 14 residues. The CDR3 coding sequence is TGTGCCAGCAGCTTTACAGGGGGGGCTGAAAAACTGTTTTTT. It encodes CASSFTGGAEKLFF.

Turning to this clone: The junction differs from germline at one of its ends, possibly a read error. The rearrangement uses TRBV28 and TRBJ2-1; 11 nucleotides align to TRBD2. This CDR3 is 17 amino acids long. Germline V gene sequence: CDR1 MDHEN, CDR2 SYDVKM. CDR3: CASSPTWASGGYSEQFF. In nucleotides, the CDR3 is TGTGCCAGCAGTCCTACCTGGGCTAGCGGGGGGTACAGTGAGCAGTTCTTC.

This sequence joins TRBV30 and TRBJ1-1, with unresolved D. This CDR3 has 13 amino acids. Trimming shortened V by 2 bases and J by 2 bases, and 9 bases separated the two germline ends. Per the germline V gene, CDR1 is GTSNPN and CDR2 is SVGIG (reference sequence). This CDR3 is CAWSSQENTEAFF. The DNA for the CDR3 is TGTGCCTGGAGTTCGCAGGAAAACACTGAAGCTTTCTTT.

The chain couples TRBV7-2 to TRBJ1-1, with 7 bases that match TRBD1. The CDR3 is made up of 14 amino acids. The junction had 3 bases not matched to a gene; V was cut back by 3 bases and J by 2 bases. The V gene's germline CDR1 is SGHTA and CDR2 FQGNSA. CDR3 loop: CASSFRDRNTEAFF. CDR3 coding DNA: TGTGCCAGCAGCTTCCGGGACAGAAACACTGAAGCTTTCTTT.

The rearrangement joins TRBV19 to TRBJ2-1; 7 bases are shared with TRBD2. Looked up from germline, CDR1 is LNHDA and CDR2 is SQIVND (reference sequence). Unmatched junction bases numbered 10, after V lost 2 bases and J lost 6 bases. CDR3 length equals 16 residues. This chain's CDR3 is CASSITRGDARNEQFF. The CDR3 region has the DNA TGTGCCAGTAGTATAACCCGGGGGGACGCCCGCAATGAGCAGTTCTTC. The variable domain in full, completed from reference TRBV19 and TRBJ2-1, reads DGGITQSPKYLFRKEGQNVTLSCEQNLNHDAMYWYRQDPGQGLRLIYYSQIVNDFQKGDIAEGYSVSREKKESFPLTVTSAQKNPTAFYLCASSITRGDARNEQFFGPGTRLTVL.

The CDR3 spells CASVLGTGPNEQFF. The CDR3 nucleotides read TGTGCCAGCGTTCTCGGGACAGGGCCCAATGAGCAGTTCTTC. The rearrangement joins TRBV5-6 to TRBJ2-1; 9 bases agree with TRBD1. J gave up 6 bases and V 7 bases, and 8 bases lay outside the gene matches. Germline CDR1 reads SGHDT; CDR2 reads YYEEEE. The CDR3 is 14 amino acids.

The CDR3 is CASRRQGNNQPQHF. As DNA, the CDR3 is TGTGCCAGCAGGCGACAGGGGAACAATCAGCCCCAGCATTTT. This rearrangement joins TRBV6-1 to TRBJ1-5, with 8 bases identical to TRBD1. CDR3 length: 14 residues. V gave up 6 bases and J gave up 3 bases; unmatched junction bases: 4. Germline V gene sequence: CDR1 MNHNS, CDR2 SASEGT.

V and J are TRBV4-3 and TRBJ2-3, with TRBD2 matching 8 bases. Germline values: CDR1 LGHNA, CDR2 YSLEER. There are 16 residues in the CDR3. V was pared by 4 bases and J by 3 bases, with 9 bases of the junction left unmatched. The CDR3 DNA reads TGCGCCAGCAGCCCAGGCGCTTTAGCGGGAACAGATACGCAGTATTTT. Protein: CASSPGALAGTDTQYF.

The J gene is TRBJ2-7, the V gene TRBV4-2, with 9 bases matching TRBD2. CDR3 size: 15 residues. CDR1 is LGHNA and CDR2 is YNFKEQ in the germline V gene. The V gene end was trimmed by 2 bases and the J gene end by 3 bases; junction bases not matched to a gene: 5. The CDR3 here is CASSQYLAGRYEQYF. CDR3 coding DNA: TGTGCCAGCAGCCAATATCTAGCGGGACGCTACGAGCAGTACTTC.

The CDR3, as DNA: TGTGCCAGCAGTTTTTTAGATTCTAATGAAAAACTGTTTTTT. It is translated as CASSFLDSNEKLFF. The chain employs TRBV27 and TRBJ1-4; no definite D call. The CDR3 runs to 14 residues. Germline assignment: CDR1 MNHEY and CDR2 SMNVEV (reference sequence). Trimming stripped 3 bases from V and 3 bases from J, with 8 bases between.

The rearrangement links TRBV7-8 to TRBJ1-1, with D hard to call. V lost 5 bases and J 4 bases, leaving 17 bases between the germline ends. Germline CDR1 SGHVS, CDR2 FQNEAQ. This CDR3 contains 15 residues. CDR3 in DNA: TGTGCCAGCAGCCAGAATCAGGTTTTGACCACTGAAGCTTTCTTT. It specifies CASSQNQVLTTEAFF.

V usage is TRBV19 and J usage is TRBJ1-2; D might be TRBD1 (6 bases). The V end was cut by 5 bases, the J end by 10 bases, with 23 bases between. The CDR3 is made up of 15 amino acids. Germline values: CDR1 LNHDA, CDR2 SQIVND (reference sequence). The CDR3 sequence: CASSSVTGALSNYTF. Here the CDR3 DNA reads TGTGCCAGTAGTTCCGTGACAGGAGCCCTGTCTAACTACACCTTC.

This clone was recorded once. The chain combines TRBV7-9 with TRBJ2-1, with no clear D. V lost 1 base and J lost 0, with 10 bases in between. Per germline, CDR1 SEHNR and CDR2 FQNEAQ (reference sequence). This CDR3 is 16 amino acids long. The CDR3 protein is CASSLVSTGSYNEQFF. CDR3 coding DNA: TGTGCCAGCAGCTTAGTGTCTACGGGCTCCTACAATGAGCAGTTCTTC.

The chain couples TRBV7-2 to TRBJ2-1; 11 nucleotides match TRBD1. V lost 5 bases to trimming and J lost 6 bases; unmatched junction nucleotides: 6. CDR1 SGHTA and CDR2 FQGNSA come from the germline V gene. The CDR3 contains 15 residues. As DNA, the CDR3 is TGTGCCAGCAGCACATCCGGGACAGGGGGCAATGAGCAGTTCTTC. As protein: CASSTSGTGGNEQFF.

This chain joins TRBV3-1 (or the pseudogene TRBV3-2) and TRBJ1-1; D not resolved. V dropped 4 bases and J dropped 1 base, with 10 bases sitting between them. The CDR3 length is 14 residues. The V gene's germline CDR1 is LGHDT and CDR2 YNNKEL (reference sequence). CDR3 in amino acids: CASSPLRGNTEAFF. CDR3 sequence (DNA): TGTGCCAGCAGCCCCCTTCGGGGGAACACTGAAGCTTTCTTT.